These 23 T cell receptor beta chains share one sample of origin, sequenced in a study of shared clonotypes between healthy human individuals. Using immunoSEQ multiplex PCR, the repertoire was profiled, and TCRdb retains in-frame clones only, with some absent. The sample contains over 850,000 clones, more than 75% of which appear only once. The sequenced material came from memory CD4+ T cells from PBMCs. Subset of the sample: CD45RA-negative fraction. The receptors come from a man aged 18 to 29 in good health. Some clones in this sample may be carry-over from other donors' samples.

V is TRBV5-1 and J is TRBJ2-7; D is uncertain. The V end lost 2 bases, the J end lost 2 bases, and 17 bases lay between the germline ends. Germline V gene lookup returns CDR1 SGHRS and CDR2 YFSETQ. The CDR3 has 16 amino acids. CDR3 amino acids: CASSFLPTARTYEQYF. The CDR3, as DNA: TGCGCCAGCAGCTTTCTTCCCACAGCTAGAACCTACGAGCAGTACTTC.

The rearrangement links TRBV10-2 to TRBJ1-1, with TRBD1 as a possible D gene (5 bases). Germline V gives CDR1 WSHSY, CDR2 SAAADI. V was clipped by 4 bases and J by 3 bases, with 12 bases between them. CDR3 size: 14 residues. The CDR3 nucleotides read TGCGCCAGCAGTGCGATCGGGGGGGACACTGAAGCTTTCTTT. Translated, it gives CASSAIGGDTEAFF.

Notes on this clone: A read error is possible here, since a much larger clone lies one base away. Other DNA sequences in the same sample also yield this CDR3. The CDR3 DNA reads as TGTGCCAGCAGCTTTGCAGGGGATAGAGAGACCCAATACTTC. Translating it yields CASSFAGDRETQYF. The chain combines TRBV7-6 with TRBJ2-5; TRBD1 is a possible D gene (6 bases). There are 14 residues in the CDR3. CDR1 is SGHVS, CDR2 FNYEAQ, per germline. Full variable domain (outside the CDR3, taken from reference TRBV7-6 and TRBJ2-5): GAGVSQSPRYKVTKRGQDVALRCDPISGHVSLYWYRQALGQGPEFLTYFNYEAQQDKSGLPNDRFSAERPEGSISTLTIQRTEQRDSAMYRCASSFAGDRETQYFGPGTRLLVL.

V is TRBV5-4 and J is TRBJ1-2; 9 nucleotides agree with TRBD1. The CDR3 is 15 amino acids. After removal of 3 bases from V and 4 bases from J, the junction contained 7 bases not matched to a gene. Germline lookup yields CDR1 SGHNT and CDR2 YYREEE (reference sequence). CDR3 sequence reads: CASSYGTGNGYGYTF. CDR3 bases: TGTGCCAGCAGCTACGGGACAGGGAATGGCTATGGCTACACCTTC.

The V and J genes are TRBV25-1 and TRBJ1-2, with a weak D call TRBD1 (6 bases). CDR3 size: 13 residues. Trimming stripped 5 bases from V and 8 bases from J, with 15 bases between. The germline CDR1 and CDR2 sequences are MGHDK and SYGVNS. This chain's CDR3 is CASSWAAGEGYTF. The CDR3 DNA reads TGTGCCAGCAGTTGGGCGGCAGGGGAAGGCTACACCTTC.

The chain employs TRBV5-1 and TRBJ2-6; 8 nucleotides align to TRBD1. The CDR3 runs 17 residues. Germline-derived CDR1 and CDR2 are SGHRS and YFSETQ. J lost 0 bases, V lost 5 bases, and 7 bases had no gene match. The CDR3 coding sequence is TGCGCCAGCAGTCCTAGGACAGGGAACTCTGGGGCCAACGTCCTGACTTTC. Translation gives CASSPRTGNSGANVLTF.

The chain has TRBV7-3 and TRBJ2-6, with TRBD2 identical over 7 bases. V dropped 6 bases and J dropped 0; count of bases not matched to a gene: 2. This CDR3 region has 15 residues. Germline lookup yields CDR1 SGHTA and CDR2 FQGTGA. The DNA of the CDR3 is TGTGCCAGCAGACGCGGGAGCTCTGGGGCCAACGTCCTGACTTTC. Its translation is CASRRGSSGANVLTF.

This chain links TRBV11-2 with TRBJ1-2; unclear D gene. The CDR3 sequence is 14 residues long. Germline CDR1 SGHAT, CDR2 FQNNGV. V gave up 5 bases and J gave up 0 bases, with 10 bases separating them. CDR3 sequence reads: CASSPRLANYGYTF. Written as DNA, the CDR3 is TGTGCCAGCAGCCCCCGGTTGGCTAACTATGGCTACACCTTC.

V is TRBV19 and J is TRBJ2-1; a weak D match, TRBD1 (6 bases). CDR1 and CDR2 (germline): LNHDA, SQIVND (reference sequence). V dropped 7 bases and J dropped 4 bases, with 26 bases sitting between them. The length of the CDR3 is 18 residues. CDR3 sequence: CASTHRYNFWTDYNEQFF. For the CDR3, the DNA is TGTGCCAGTACCCACCGGTATAATTTTTGGACAGATTACAATGAGCAGTTCTTC. The full variable domain, its missing parts supplied by reference TRBV19 and TRBJ2-1, is DGGITQSPKYLFRKEGQNVTLSCEQNLNHDAMYWYRQDPGQGLRLIYYSQIVNDFQKGDIAEGYSVSREKKESFPLTVTSAQKNPTAFYLCASTHRYNFWTDYNEQFFGPGTRLTVL.

This clone has a handful of counts. As DNA, the CDR3 is TGTGCCAGCAGTGAACCCTTTAGACAGGGGGGATCAGATACGCAGTATTTT. This gives the protein CASSEPFRQGGSDTQYF. The chain employs TRBV6-1 and TRBJ2-3, with 9 bases aligning to TRBD1. Germline V gives CDR1 MNHNS, CDR2 SASEGT. V shed 2 bases and J 4 bases; nucleotides not matched to a gene: 10. The CDR3 covers 17 residues.

J is TRBJ1-4 and V is TRBV7-2; 7 nucleotides line up with TRBD1. Germline CDR1 and CDR2: SGHTA and FQGNSA. The J segment lost 8 bases and the V segment lost 1 base, leaving 4 bases of the junction unmatched. CDR3 length: 14 amino acids. The CDR3 bases are TGTGCCAGCAGCTTAGACCAGGGGGGCGAAAAACTGTTTTTT. This encodes CASSLDQGGEKLFF. Looking up the rest from reference TRBV7-2 and TRBJ1-4 gives the full variable domain: GAGVSQSPSNKVTEKGKDVELRCDPISGHTALYWYRQSLGQGLEFLIYFQGNSAPDKSGLPSDRFSAERTGGSVSTLTIQRTQQEDSAVYLCASSLDQGGEKLFFGSGTQLSVL.

In regard to this clone: An end of the junction differs from the germline gene, which may be a read error. The chain employs TRBV18 and TRBJ1-5; D is undetermined. The CDR3 runs 14 residues. CDR1 is KGHSH, CDR2 LQKENI, per germline. The CDR3 coding sequence is TGTGCCAGCTCCCCACTGGAGTCCCGTCAGCCCCAGCATTTT. Translated: CASSPLESRQPQHF.

About this clone itself: A read error is likely here: a far larger clone is one base away. The identical CDR3 is also encoded by other nucleotide sequences in the sample. The rearrangement joins TRBV11-2 to TRBJ2-1; the match to TRBD2 covers 12 bases. The CDR3 consists of 17 residues. The germline V gene has CDR1 SGHAT and CDR2 FQNNGV. The junction had 14 bases not matched to a gene; V was cut back by 5 bases and J by 9 bases. The DNA of the CDR3 is TGTGCCAGCAGCCAGGAGACGGGACTAGCGGGTTCCGGTGAGCAGTTCTTC. This gives the protein CASSQETGLAGSGEQFF.

Points on this clone: Other DNA sequences within the sample encode an identical CDR3. This sequence joins TRBV7-2 and TRBJ2-7, with 9 bases matching TRBD1. CDR1 and CDR2 (germline): SGHTA, FQGNSA. The V gene end was trimmed by 1 base and the J gene end by 4 bases; junction bases not matched to a gene: 5. The CDR3 runs 15 residues. The CDR3 DNA reads as TGTGCCAGCAGCTTAGGAGGACAGGGGATATACGAGCAGTACTTC. It specifies CASSLGGQGIYEQYF.

The rearrangement joins TRBV5-6 to TRBJ2-2; 12 bases fit TRBD2. The length of the CDR3 is 17 residues. Per germline, CDR1 SGHDT and CDR2 YYEEEE. With 4 bases clipped from V and 0 bases from J, the junction kept 4 bases outside the gene matches. CDR3 sequence reads: CASSPRTSGTNTGELFF. CDR3 in DNA: TGTGCCAGCAGCCCTAGGACTAGCGGGACGAACACCGGGGAGCTGTTTTTT.

The V and J genes are TRBV16 and TRBJ2-4; 7 bases are a match to TRBD2. The CDR3 runs 16 residues. V lost 1 base, J lost 1 base, and 4 bases stayed unmatched. Germline CDR1 KGHSY, CDR2 FQNENV. CDR3 sequence reads: CASSQWEGPAKNIQYF. The CDR3 bases are TGTGCCAGCAGCCAATGGGAGGGGCCGGCCAAAAACATTCAGTACTTC.

DNA of the CDR3: TGTGCCACCGAGACTAGCGGGAGGAACACCGGGGAGCTGTTTTTT. Protein sequence: CATETSGRNTGELFF. The chain joins TRBV19 to TRBJ2-2, with 12 nucleotides matching TRBD2. The CDR3 length is 15 residues. V dropped 10 bases and J dropped 1; count of bases not matched to a gene: 4. In germline, CDR1 is LNHDA, CDR2 SQIVND (reference sequence).

V and J are TRBV5-6 and TRBJ2-1, with a tentative D call TRBD2 (6 bases). The CDR3 spans 16 residues. V was cut by 6 bases and J by 8 bases, with 24 bases left in between. Germline V gene lookup returns CDR1 SGHDT and CDR2 YYEEEE. The CDR3 region is CASTLGTGASIDEQFF. The CDR3 DNA sequence: TGTGCCAGCACCCTTGGTACGGGAGCTAGTATCGATGAGCAGTTCTTC.

The V and J genes are TRBV19 and TRBJ2-7, with 7 bases identical to TRBD2. The germline V gene encodes CDR1 LNHDA and CDR2 SQIVND (reference sequence). The CDR3 contains 16 residues. Trimming took 6 bases from V and 2 from J; bases not matched to a gene: 13. In DNA form, the CDR3 reads TGTGCCAGTAGCATGGGTGGGGTAGCGGGCACCTACGAGCAGTACTTC. This gives the protein CASSMGGVAGTYEQYF.

This chain links TRBV28 with TRBJ1-5; D may be TRBD1 (5 bases). The CDR3 is 17 residues long. Germline-derived CDR1 and CDR2 are MDHEN and SYDVKM. V was shortened by 1 base and J by 1 base, with 14 bases between the two germline ends. Written as DNA, the CDR3 is TGTGCCAGCAGTTTATTGTCTATAAGACAGAGCAATCAGCCCCAGCATTTT. This translates into CASSLLSIRQSNQPQHF.

Note on this clone: Different DNA sequences within this sample yield the same CDR3. V is TRBV7-3 and J is TRBJ2-5; a possible D gene is TRBD2 (5 bases). Trimming removed 10 bases at V and 5 bases at J, with 23 bases between. The CDR3 totals 15 residues. Per germline, CDR1 SGHTA and CDR2 FQGTGA. The CDR3 loop is CANNQKEAKRETQYF. CDR3 DNA: TGTGCCAACAACCAGAAGGAGGCAAAACGGGAGACCCAGTACTTC.

Only one count was recorded for this clone. The chain employs TRBV6-6 and TRBJ2-5, with 7 positions matching TRBD1. V lost 5 bases and J lost 4; bases outside the gene matches: 7. The CDR3 is 14 residues long. The germline CDR1 and CDR2 sequences are MNHNY and SVGAGI (reference sequence). CDR3 nucleotides: TGTGCCAGCAGTACTCCGACAGGGCGAGAGACCCAGTACTTC. Its translation: CASSTPTGRETQYF.

About this clone: A junction end diverges from the germline sequence, so it may reflect a read error. The chain uses TRBV28 and TRBJ1-2, with D possibly being TRBD1 (6 bases). Germline V gene sequence: CDR1 MDHEN, CDR2 SYDVKM. The CDR3 loop spans 13 amino acids. CDR3 sequence: CASSLGQILANHF. CDR3 DNA sequence: TGTGCCAGCAGTTTAGGACAGATACTGGCAAATCACTTC.